This paragraph covers one T cell receptor (beta chain) sequence. This sample was included in a study of blood T cell repertoires in COVID-19. Clones were sequenced by immunoSEQ multiplex PCR, and TCRdb holds only the in-frame ones, with some missing. The data show 140,000 to 150,000 clones, 75% to 85% seen once. This receptor was obtained from a human donor with acute or convalescent COVID-19. The donor label of this sample is uncertain. Sequenced sample: peripheral blood.

CDR3 loop: CASSLSMTSGTEAFF. Written as DNA, the CDR3 is TGTGCCAGCAGTTTATCGATGACCTCGGGCACTGAAGCTTTCTTT. The rearrangement uses TRBV27 and TRBJ1-1; D gene unclear. Trimming removed 0 bases at V and 4 bases at J, with 12 bases between. CDR3 length equals 15 residues. Germline loops: CDR1 MNHEY, CDR2 SMNVEV (reference sequence).